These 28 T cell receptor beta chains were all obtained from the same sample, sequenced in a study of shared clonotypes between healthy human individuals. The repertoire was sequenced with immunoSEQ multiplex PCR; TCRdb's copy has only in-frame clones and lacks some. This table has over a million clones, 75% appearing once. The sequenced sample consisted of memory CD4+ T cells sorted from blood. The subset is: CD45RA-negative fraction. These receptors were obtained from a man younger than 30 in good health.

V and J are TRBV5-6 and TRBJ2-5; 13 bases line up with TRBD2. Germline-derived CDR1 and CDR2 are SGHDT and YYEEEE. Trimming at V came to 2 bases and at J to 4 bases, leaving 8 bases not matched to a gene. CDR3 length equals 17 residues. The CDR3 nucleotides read TGTGCCAGCAGCTTATCTGGACTAGCGGGAGCTCGAGAGACCCAGTACTTC. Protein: CASSLSGLAGARETQYF.

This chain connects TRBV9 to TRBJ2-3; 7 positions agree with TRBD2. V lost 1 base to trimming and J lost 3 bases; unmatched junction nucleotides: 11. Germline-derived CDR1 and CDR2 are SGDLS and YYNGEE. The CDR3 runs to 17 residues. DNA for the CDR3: TGTGCCAGCAGCGTACAGTCGGGCGGGAGTAAAACAGATACGCAGTATTTT. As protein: CASSVQSGGSKTDTQYF.

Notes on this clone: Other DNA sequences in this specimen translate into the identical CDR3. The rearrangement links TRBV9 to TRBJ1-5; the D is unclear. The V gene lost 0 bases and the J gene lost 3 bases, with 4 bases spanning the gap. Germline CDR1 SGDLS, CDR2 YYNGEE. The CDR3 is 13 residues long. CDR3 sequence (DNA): TGTGCCAGCAGCGTAGGGGCCAATCAGCCCCAGCATTTT. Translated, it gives CASSVGANQPQHF.

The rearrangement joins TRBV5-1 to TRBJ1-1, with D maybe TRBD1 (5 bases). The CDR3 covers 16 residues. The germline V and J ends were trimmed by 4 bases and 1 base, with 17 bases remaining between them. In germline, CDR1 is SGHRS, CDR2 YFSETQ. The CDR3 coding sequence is TGCGCCAGCAGCATACAGCCGGGACTTGAGAACACTGAAGCTTTCTTT. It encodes CASSIQPGLENTEAFF.

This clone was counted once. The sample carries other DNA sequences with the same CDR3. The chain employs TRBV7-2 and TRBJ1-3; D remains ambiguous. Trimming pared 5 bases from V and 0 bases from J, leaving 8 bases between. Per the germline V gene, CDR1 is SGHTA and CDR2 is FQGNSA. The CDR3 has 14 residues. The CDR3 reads CASSPEGSGNTIYF. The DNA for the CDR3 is TGTGCCAGCAGCCCCGAGGGCTCTGGAAACACCATATATTTT.

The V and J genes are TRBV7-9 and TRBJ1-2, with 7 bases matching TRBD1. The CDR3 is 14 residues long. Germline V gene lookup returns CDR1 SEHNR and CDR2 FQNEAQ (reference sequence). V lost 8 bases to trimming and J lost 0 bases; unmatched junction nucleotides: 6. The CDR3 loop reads CASHEGTANYGYTF. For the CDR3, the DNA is TGTGCCAGCCACGAGGGGACAGCTAACTATGGCTACACCTTC. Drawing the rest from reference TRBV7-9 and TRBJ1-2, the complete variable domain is DTGVSQNPRHKITKRGQNVTFRCDPISEHNRLYWYRQTLGQGPEFLTYFQNEAQLEKSRLLSDRFSAERPKGSFSTLEIQRTEQGDSAMYLCASHEGTANYGYTFGSGTRLTVV.

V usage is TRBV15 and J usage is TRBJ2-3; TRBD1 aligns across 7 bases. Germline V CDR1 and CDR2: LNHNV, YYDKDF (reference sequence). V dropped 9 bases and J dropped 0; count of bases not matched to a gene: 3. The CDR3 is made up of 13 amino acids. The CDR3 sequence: CATKQGSTDTQYF. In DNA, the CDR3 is TGTGCCACAAAACAGGGGAGCACAGATACGCAGTATTTT. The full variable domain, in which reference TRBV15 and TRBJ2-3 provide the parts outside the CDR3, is DAMVIQNPRYQVTQFGKPVTLSCSQTLNHNVMYWYQQKSSQAPKLLFHYYDKDFNNEADTPDNFQSRRPNTSFCFLDIRSPGLGDTAMYLCATKQGSTDTQYFGPGTRLTVL.

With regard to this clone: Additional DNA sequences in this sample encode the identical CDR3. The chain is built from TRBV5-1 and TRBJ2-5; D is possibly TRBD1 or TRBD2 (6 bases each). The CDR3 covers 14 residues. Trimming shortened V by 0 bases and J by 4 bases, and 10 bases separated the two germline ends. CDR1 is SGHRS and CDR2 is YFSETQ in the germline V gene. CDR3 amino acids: CASSLGGGGETQYF. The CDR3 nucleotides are TGCGCCAGCAGCTTGGGAGGGGGAGGAGAGACCCAGTACTTC.

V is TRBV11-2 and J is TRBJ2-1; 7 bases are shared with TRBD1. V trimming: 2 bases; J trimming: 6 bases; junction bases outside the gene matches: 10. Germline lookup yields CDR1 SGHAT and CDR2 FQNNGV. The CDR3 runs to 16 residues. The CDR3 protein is CASSLRLTQGINEQFF. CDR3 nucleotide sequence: TGTGCCAGCAGCTTAAGGTTAACACAGGGGATCAATGAGCAGTTCTTC.

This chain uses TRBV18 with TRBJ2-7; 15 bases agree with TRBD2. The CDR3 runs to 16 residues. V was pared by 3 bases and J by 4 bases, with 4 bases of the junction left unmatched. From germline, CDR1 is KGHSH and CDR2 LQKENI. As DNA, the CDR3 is TGTGCCAGCTCACCGTCTGGGACTAGCGGGAGGTACGAGCAGTACTTC. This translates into CASSPSGTSGRYEQYF.

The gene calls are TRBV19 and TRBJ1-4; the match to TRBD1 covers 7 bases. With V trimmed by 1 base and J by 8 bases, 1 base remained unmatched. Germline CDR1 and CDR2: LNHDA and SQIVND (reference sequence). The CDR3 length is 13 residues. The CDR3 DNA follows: TGTGCCAGTAGTATAGGACAGGGAGAAAAACTGTTTTTT. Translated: CASSIGQGEKLFF.

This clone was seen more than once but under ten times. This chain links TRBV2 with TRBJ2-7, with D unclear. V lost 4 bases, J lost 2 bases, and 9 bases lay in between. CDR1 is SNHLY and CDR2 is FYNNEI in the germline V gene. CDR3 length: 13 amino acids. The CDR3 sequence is CASSVLSTYEQYF. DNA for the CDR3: TGTGCCAGCAGTGTCTTGTCTACCTACGAGCAGTACTTC.

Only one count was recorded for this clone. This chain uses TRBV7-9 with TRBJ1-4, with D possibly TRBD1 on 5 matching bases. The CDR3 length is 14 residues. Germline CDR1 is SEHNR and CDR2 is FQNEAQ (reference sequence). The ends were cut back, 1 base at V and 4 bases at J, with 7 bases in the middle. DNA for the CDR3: TGTGCCAGCAGCTTAGGGGGGAGTAATGAAAAACTGTTTTTT. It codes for CASSLGGSNEKLFF.

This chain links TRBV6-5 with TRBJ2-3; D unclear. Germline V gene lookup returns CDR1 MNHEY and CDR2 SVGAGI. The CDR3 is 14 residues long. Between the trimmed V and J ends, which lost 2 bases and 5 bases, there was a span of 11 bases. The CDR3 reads CASSYITQLDTQYF. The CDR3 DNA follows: TGTGCCAGCAGTTACATAACTCAACTAGATACGCAGTATTTT.

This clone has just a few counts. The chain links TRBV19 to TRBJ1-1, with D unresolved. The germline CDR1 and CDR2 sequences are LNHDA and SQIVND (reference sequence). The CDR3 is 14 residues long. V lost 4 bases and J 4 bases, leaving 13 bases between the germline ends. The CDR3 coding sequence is TGTGCCAGTAGTACGAACTATCAGATCACTGAAGCTTTCTTT. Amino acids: CASSTNYQITEAFF.

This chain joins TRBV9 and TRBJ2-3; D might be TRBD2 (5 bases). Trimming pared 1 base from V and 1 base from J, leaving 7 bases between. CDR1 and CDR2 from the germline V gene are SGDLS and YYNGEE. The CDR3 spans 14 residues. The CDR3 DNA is TGTGCCAGCAGCGTATTACTAGGCACAGATACGCAGTATTTT. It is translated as CASSVLLGTDTQYF.

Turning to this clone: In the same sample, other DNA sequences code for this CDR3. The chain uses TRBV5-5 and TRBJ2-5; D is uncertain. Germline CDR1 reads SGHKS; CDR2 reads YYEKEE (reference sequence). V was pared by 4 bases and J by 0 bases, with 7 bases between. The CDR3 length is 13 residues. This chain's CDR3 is CASSLLYQETQYF. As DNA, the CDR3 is TGTGCCAGCAGCCTCCTGTACCAAGAGACCCAGTACTTC.

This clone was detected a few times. The CDR3 sequence: CASSPSGGQNIQYF. The DNA for the CDR3 is TGTGCCAGCTCCCCCTCAGGGGGACAAAACATTCAGTACTTC. The chain joins TRBV18 to TRBJ2-4; 7 bases match TRBD1. The CDR3 sequence is 14 residues long. Per germline, CDR1 KGHSH and CDR2 LQKENI. V lost 6 bases, J lost 5 bases, and 7 bases stayed unmatched.

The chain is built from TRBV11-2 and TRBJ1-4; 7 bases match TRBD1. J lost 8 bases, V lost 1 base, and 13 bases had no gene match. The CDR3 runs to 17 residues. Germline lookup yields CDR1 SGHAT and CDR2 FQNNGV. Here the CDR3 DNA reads TGTGCCAGCAGCTTAGGACCCGACAGGGTTAACCCCGAAAAACTGTTTTTT. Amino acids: CASSLGPDRVNPEKLFF.

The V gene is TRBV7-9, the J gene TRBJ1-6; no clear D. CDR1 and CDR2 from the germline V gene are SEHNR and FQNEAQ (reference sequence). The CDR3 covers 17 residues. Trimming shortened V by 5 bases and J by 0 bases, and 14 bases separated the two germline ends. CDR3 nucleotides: TGTGCCAGCAGCCCCGAACGGCCGAGCTCCTATAATTCACCCCTCCACTTT. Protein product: CASSPERPSSYNSPLHF.

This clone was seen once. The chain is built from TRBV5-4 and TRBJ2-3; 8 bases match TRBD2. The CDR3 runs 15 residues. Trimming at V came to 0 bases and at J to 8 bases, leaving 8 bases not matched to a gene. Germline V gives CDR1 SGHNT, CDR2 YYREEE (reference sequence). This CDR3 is CASSLAGTSAITQYF. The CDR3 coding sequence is TGTGCCAGCAGCTTGGCCGGGACTAGTGCTATTACGCAGTATTTT.

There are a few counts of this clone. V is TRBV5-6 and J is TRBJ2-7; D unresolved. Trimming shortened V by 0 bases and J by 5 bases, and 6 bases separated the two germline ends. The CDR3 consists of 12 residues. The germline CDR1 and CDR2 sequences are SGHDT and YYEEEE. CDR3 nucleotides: TGTGCCAGCAGCTTGGAGGTCGACGAGCAGTACTTC. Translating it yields CASSLEVDEQYF. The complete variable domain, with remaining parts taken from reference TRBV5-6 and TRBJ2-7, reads DAGVTQSPTHLIKTRGQQVTLRCSPKSGHDTVSWYQQALGQGPQFIFQYYEEEERQRGNFPDRFSGHQFPNYSSELNVNALLLGDSALYLCASSLEVDEQYFGPGTRLTVT.

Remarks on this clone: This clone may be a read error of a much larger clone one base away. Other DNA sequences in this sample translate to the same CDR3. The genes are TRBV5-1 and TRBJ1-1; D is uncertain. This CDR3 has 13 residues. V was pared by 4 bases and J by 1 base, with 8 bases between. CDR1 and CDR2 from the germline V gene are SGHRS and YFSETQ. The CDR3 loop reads CASSTDGNTEAFF. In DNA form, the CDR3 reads TGCGCCAGCAGCACGGACGGGAACACTGAAGCTTTCTTT.

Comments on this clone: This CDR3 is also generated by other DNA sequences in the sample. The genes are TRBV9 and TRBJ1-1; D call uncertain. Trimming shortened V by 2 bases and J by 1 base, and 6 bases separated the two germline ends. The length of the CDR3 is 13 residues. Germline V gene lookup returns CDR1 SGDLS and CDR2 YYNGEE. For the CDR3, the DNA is TGTGCCAGCAGCGTCCGGACGAACACTGAAGCTTTCTTT. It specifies CASSVRTNTEAFF.

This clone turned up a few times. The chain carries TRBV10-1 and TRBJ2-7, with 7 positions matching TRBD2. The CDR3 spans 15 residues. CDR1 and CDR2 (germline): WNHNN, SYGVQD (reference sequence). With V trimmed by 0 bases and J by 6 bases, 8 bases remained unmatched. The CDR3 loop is CASSESLGRGSEQYF. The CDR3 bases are TGCGCCAGCAGTGAGTCGCTAGGGAGGGGCTCCGAGCAGTACTTC.

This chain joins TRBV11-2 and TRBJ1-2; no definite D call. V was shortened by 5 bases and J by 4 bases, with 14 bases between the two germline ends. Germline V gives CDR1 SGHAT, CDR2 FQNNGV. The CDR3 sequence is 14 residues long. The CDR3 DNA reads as TGTGCCAGCAGCCTCGACGGAGGACCCTATGGCTACACCTTC. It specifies CASSLDGGPYGYTF.

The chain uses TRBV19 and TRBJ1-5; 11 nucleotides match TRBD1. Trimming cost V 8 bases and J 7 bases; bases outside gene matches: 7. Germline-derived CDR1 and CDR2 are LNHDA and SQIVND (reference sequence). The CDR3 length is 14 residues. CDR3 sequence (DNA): TGTGCCAGTGACGGACAGGGGGCACGGCAGCCCCAGCATTTT. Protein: CASDGQGARQPQHF.

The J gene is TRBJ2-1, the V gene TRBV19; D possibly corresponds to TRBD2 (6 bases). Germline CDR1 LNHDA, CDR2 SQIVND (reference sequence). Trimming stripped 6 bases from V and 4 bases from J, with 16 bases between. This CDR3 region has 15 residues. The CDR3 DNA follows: TGTGCCAGTAGCGAAGGCGGGACCAGATACAATGAGCAGTTCTTC. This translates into CASSEGGTRYNEQFF.